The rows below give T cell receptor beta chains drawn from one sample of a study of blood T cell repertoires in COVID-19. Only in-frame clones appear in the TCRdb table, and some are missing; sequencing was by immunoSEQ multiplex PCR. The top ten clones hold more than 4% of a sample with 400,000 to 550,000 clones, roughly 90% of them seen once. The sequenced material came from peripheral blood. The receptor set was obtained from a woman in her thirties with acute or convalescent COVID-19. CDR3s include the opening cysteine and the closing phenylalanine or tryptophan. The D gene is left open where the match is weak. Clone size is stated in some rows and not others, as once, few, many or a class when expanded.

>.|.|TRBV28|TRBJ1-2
TGTGCCAGCACCTCGGTAGGGGGCTATGGCTACACCTTC
CASTSVGGYGYTF
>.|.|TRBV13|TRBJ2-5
TGTGCCAGCTCCCGGACTGGGGAGACCCAGTACTTC
CASSRTGETQYF
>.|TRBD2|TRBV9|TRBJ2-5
TGTGCCAGCAGCGTAGACACTAGCGCCGGGAGAGAGACCCAGTACTTC
CASSVDTSAGRETQYF
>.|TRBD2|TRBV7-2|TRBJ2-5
TGTGCCAGCAGACGGGAAGCGGGGGGCTTAGAGACCCAGTACTTC
CASRREAGGLETQYF
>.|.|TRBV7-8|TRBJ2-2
TGTGCCAGCAGCTTAGTAGGGGCCAGGGTGATTGGGGAGCTGTTTTTT
CASSLVGARVIGELFF
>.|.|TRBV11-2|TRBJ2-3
TGTGCCAGCAGCTTAGATAGTGAGGTTAACGATACGCAGTATTTT
CASSLDSEVNDTQYF
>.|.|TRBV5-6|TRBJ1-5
TGTGCCAGCACCTATGGGAGAGGAGGAACTCTACATCAGCCCCAGCATTTT
CASTYGRGGTLHQPQHF
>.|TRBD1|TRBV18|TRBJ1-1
TGTGCCAGCTCACCGGGCAAGAAGGGGGCGTCTGAAGCTTTCTTT
CASSPGKKGASEAFF
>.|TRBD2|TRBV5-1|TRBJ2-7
TGCGCCAGCAGCCCTCGGACTAGCGGGGGGCTGTACGAGCAGTACTTC
CASSPRTSGGLYEQYF
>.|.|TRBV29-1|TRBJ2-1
TGCAGCCTTGGACTGGTTATACCCTACAATGAGCAGTTCTTC
CSLGLVIPYNEQFF
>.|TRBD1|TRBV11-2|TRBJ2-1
TGTGCCAGCAGTTCCGGACAGGACCCCGTACGTGAGCAGTTCTTC
CASSSGQDPVREQFF
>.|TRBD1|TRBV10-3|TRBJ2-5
TGTGCCATCAGTCTTTGGGACAGGGGATTCTCCTTCGAGACCCAGTACTTC
CAISLWDRGFSFETQYF
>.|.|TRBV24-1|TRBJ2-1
TGTGCCACCGGGGAGTGGAACAATGAGCAGTTCTTC
CATGEWNNEQFF
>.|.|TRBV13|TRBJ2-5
TGTGCCAGCAGCGGGCCGGGGGGCCGGAGGACCCAGTACTTC
CASSGPGGRRTQYF
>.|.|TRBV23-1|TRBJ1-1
TGCGCCAGCTCCCCCAGGAGGGCCAAGAACACTGAAGCTTTCTTT
CASSPRRAKNTEAFF
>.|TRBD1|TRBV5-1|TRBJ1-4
TGCGCCAGCAGCTTCGGGGACAGGGCTAATGAAAAACTGTTTTTT
CASSFGDRANEKLFF
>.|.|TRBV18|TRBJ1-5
TGTGCCAGCTCACCACCGGGGGGGGAACGGCATCAGCCCCAGCATTTT
CASSPPGGERHQPQHF
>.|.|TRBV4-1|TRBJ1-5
TGCGCCAGCAGCCAAGAGGTGACACGCAATCAGCCCCAGCATTTT
CASSQEVTRNQPQHF
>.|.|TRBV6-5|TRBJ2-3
TGTGCCACTAGGGGGGGAAGCACAGATACGCAGTATTTT
CATRGGSTDTQYF
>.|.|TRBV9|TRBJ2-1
TGTGCCAGCAGCGTGGGGAGCTCCAATGAGCAGTTCTTC
CASSVGSSNEQFF
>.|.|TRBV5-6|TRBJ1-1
TGTGCCAGCAGCTTGGCGGGAGCGAACACTGAAGCTTTCTTT
CASSLAGANTEAFF
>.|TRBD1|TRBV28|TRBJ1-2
TGTGCCAGTACCTCCGGGACAGGGGTCCTTGGCTACACCTTC
CASTSGTGVLGYTF
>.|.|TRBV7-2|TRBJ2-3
TGTGCCAGCAGCCAGGGGGGTTCGGAAGATACGCAGTATTTT
CASSQGGSEDTQYF
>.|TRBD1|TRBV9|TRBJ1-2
TGTGCCAGCAGCGTACAGGGGGCCGGCTACACCTTC
CASSVQGAGYTF
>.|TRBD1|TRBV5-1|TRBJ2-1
TGCGCCAGCAGCTTACAGGGGAGCCACAATGAGCAGTTCTTC
CASSLQGSHNEQFF
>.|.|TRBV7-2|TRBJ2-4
TGTGCCAGCAGCTCCCCTACAGAGGCCAAAAACATTCAGTACTTC
CASSSPTEAKNIQYF
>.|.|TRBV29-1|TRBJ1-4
TGCAGCGCGAAATCTTGGGGGCCAAATGAAAAACTGTTTTTT
CSAKSWGPNEKLFF
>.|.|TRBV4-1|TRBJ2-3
TGCGCCAGCAGCCCCCCCGGGGGTGGCACAGATACGCAGTATTTT
CASSPPGGGTDTQYF
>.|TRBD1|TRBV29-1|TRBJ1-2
TGCAGCGTTGGGTCTCAGGGGGCGAGGTCCTCCTCCCTTGGCTACACCTTC
CSVGSQGARSSSLGYTF
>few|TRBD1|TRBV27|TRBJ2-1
TGTGCCAGCAGCCGGGACAGGGGCTACAATGAGCAGTTCTTC
CASSRDRGYNEQFF
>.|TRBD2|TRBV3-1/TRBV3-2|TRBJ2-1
TGTGCCAGCTCCGACGGAAGGACTAGCCCCTACAATGAGCAGTTCTTC
CASSDGRTSPYNEQFF
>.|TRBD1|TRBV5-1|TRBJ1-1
TGCGCCAGCAGCGTCCCGGGACAGGGTTCGGCTGAAGCTTTCTTT
CASSVPGQGSAEAFF
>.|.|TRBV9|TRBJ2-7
TGTGCCAGCAGCGTAGGGCAAACCTACGAGCAGTACTTC
CASSVGQTYEQYF
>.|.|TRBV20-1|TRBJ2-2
TGCAGTGCTAGTGAAGGGGCGTACACCGGGGAGCTGTTTTTT
CSASEGAYTGELFF
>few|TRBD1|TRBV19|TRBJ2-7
TGTGCCAGTAATTCCCGGGACAGGCAATTGTCCGAGCAGTACTTC
CASNSRDRQLSEQYF
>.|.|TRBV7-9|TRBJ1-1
TGTGCCAGCAGCCCCGCGGGCTGGGCTTTCTTT
CASSPAGWAFF
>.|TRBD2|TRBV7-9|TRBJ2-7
TGTGCCAGCCGCTCGATGGGAGGGAGCTACGAGCAGTACTTC
CASRSMGGSYEQYF
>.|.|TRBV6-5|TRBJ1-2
TGTGCCGCAAGTCCCAACAGCCCTAACTATGGCTACACCTTC
CAASPNSPNYGYTF
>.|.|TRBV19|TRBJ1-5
TGTGCCAGTAGTATAGATCCAGTTCAGCCCCAGCATTTT
CASSIDPVQPQHF
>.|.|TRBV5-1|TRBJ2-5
TGCGCCAGCAGCCTTCCTCCCGAGACCCAGTACTTC
CASSLPPETQYF
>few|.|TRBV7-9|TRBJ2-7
TGTGCCAGCACGGGCCCCCGCGGGTCCAACGAGCAGTACTTC
CASTGPRGSNEQYF
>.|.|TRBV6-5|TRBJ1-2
TGTGCCAGCAGCCCAGACAGGCAGTATGGCTACACCTTC
CASSPDRQYGYTF
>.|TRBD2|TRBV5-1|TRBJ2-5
TGCGCCAGCAGGTCCAGCGGGGGGGTCGAGACCCAGTACTTC
CASRSSGGVETQYF
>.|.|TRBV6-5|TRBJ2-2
TGTGCCAGCAGTTACCCGCGGGCCGGGGAGCTGTTTTTT
CASSYPRAGELFF
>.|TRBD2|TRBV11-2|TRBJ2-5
TGTGCCAGCAGCTTAGTTGGGGGGGGTGAGACCCAGTACTTC
CASSLVGGGETQYF
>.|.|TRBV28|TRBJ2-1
TGTGCCAGCAGGGACAGTTACAATGAGCAGTTCTTC
CASRDSYNEQFF
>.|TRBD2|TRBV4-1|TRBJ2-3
TGCGCCAGCAGCCTTCCGATAGCGGGAGGCACAGATACGCAGTATTTT
CASSLPIAGGTDTQYF
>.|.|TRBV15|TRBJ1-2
TGTGCCACCAGCAGAAGACAGCCAGAAACTAACTATGGCTACACCTTC
CATSRRQPETNYGYTF
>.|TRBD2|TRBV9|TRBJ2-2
TGTGCCAGCAGCGTGACTAGCGACGCCGGGGAGCTGTTTTTT
CASSVTSDAGELFF
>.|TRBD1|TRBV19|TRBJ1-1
TGTGCCAGTAGAGAGACAGGGCTCATGAACACTGAAGCTTTCTTT
CASRETGLMNTEAFF
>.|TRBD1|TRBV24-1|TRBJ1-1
TGTGCCACCAGTGACACCCAAGGGACAGGTAGCACTGAAGCTTTCTTT
CATSDTQGTGSTEAFF
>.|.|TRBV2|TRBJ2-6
TGTGCCAGCAGTGAAGAGCACCCCCTAAACTCTGGGGCCAACGTCCTGACTTTC
CASSEEHPLNSGANVLTF
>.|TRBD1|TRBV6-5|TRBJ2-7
TGTGCCAGCAGTTCGGGACAGGGCTACGAGCAGTACTTC
CASSSGQGYEQYF
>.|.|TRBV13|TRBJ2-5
TGTGCCAGCAGCGAAAGGCGGCAAGAGACCCAGTACTTC
CASSERRQETQYF
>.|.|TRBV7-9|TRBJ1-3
TGTGCCAGCAGCTTAAGTACGGGGACACAGGGAAACACCATATATTTT
CASSLSTGTQGNTIYF
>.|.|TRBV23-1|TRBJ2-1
TGCGCCAGCAGTCAGGTCCGGAGCTCCTACAATGAGCAGTTCTTC
CASSQVRSSYNEQFF